Below, 23 T cell receptor beta chains from the same sample are listed, as sequenced in a study of neurological immune-mediated disorders. TCRdb redid the calling of the 5' RACE reads with MiXCR, one entry per CDR3 protein. Seen here are 35,000 to 45,000 distinct CDR3 sequences, over 12% observed once, and the top ten hold more than 20%. Sequenced material: PBMCs. The source of these receptors is a woman between 45 and 60 years old with HTLV-1-associated myelopathy (HAM/TSP).

By share, this clonotype ranks as medium-sized. The chain couples TRBV20-1 to TRBJ2-7; 11 nucleotides agree with TRBD2. The CDR3 has 15 residues. Germline CDR1 DFQATT, CDR2 SNEGSKA (reference sequence). V dropped 5 bases and J dropped 3; count of bases not matched to a gene: 9. The CDR3 protein is CSALPMGTSGYEQYF. The CDR3 DNA sequence: TGCAGTGCTCTACCGATGGGGACTAGCGGCTACGAGCAGTACTTC.

In its sample, this clonotype was seen many times. This chain joins TRBV20-1 and TRBJ1-3; the match to TRBD1 covers 7 bases. The CDR3 covers 14 residues. From germline, CDR1 is DFQATT and CDR2 SNEGSKA (reference sequence). The junction had 5 bases not matched to a gene; V was cut back by 6 bases and J by 0 bases. As DNA, the CDR3 is TGCAGTGCCGAGGGGGCGGTCTCTGGAAACACCATATATTTT. Residues: CSAEGAVSGNTIYF.

This clonotype was seen ten or more times. This chain joins TRBV28 and TRBJ2-1; TRBD2 matches 11 bases. Trimming at V came to 6 bases and at J to 0 bases, leaving 13 bases not matched to a gene. Germline V gene lookup returns CDR1 MDHEN and CDR2 SYDVKM. The CDR3 runs 19 residues. CDR3 bases: TGTGCCAGCAGCTATAAAGTAGCGGGGGGGCGTAGCTCCTACAATGAGCAGTTCTTC. It yields the protein CASSYKVAGGRSSYNEQFF.

This clonotype was recorded at least ten times. The V and J genes are TRBV7-2 and TRBJ1-2, with 7 nucleotides matching TRBD1. CDR3 length: 16 residues. Germline trimming cut 3 bases from V and 7 bases from J; bases unmatched to any gene: 14. Germline lookup yields CDR1 SGHTA and CDR2 FQGNSA. CDR3 protein: CASSFSRGTATSGYTF. The DNA for the CDR3 is TGTGCCAGCAGCTTTTCGAGGGGGACAGCCACTTCTGGCTACACCTTC.

This clonotype showed up many times. The genes are TRBV25-1 and TRBJ1-1; TRBD1 matches 7 bases. The CDR3 is 13 amino acids. After removal of 3 bases from V and 5 bases from J, the junction contained 3 bases not matched to a gene. Germline CDR1 is MGHDK and CDR2 is SYGVNS. The CDR3 bases are TGTGCCAGCAGTGACAGGGGGAGGACTGAAGCTTTCTTT. This translates into CASSDRGRTEAFF.

This clonotype was seen ten or more times. The rearrangement joins TRBV28 to TRBJ2-3; TRBD1 or TRBD2 may be the D gene (5 bases each). Germline CDR1 and CDR2: MDHEN and SYDVKM. The CDR3 runs to 16 residues. V was cut by 3 bases and J by 4 bases, with 17 bases left in between. The CDR3 reads CASSFSSGASADTQYF. The CDR3 bases are TGTGCCAGCAGTTTTTCTTCCGGGGCCTCAGCAGATACGCAGTATTTT.

This clonotype was detected many times. The genes are TRBV20-1 and TRBJ1-5; TRBD1 matches at 8 bases. The CDR3 extends over 17 amino acids. Per the germline V gene, CDR1 is DFQATT and CDR2 is SNEGSKA (reference sequence). With V trimmed by 5 bases and J by 0 bases, 12 bases remained unmatched. The CDR3 here is CSARVPGQVDSNQPQHF. In DNA form, the CDR3 reads TGCAGTGCTCGGGTCCCGGGACAGGTTGATAGCAATCAGCCCCAGCATTTT.

V and J are TRBV6-2 or TRBV6-3 and TRBJ1-1; 8 bases map to TRBD1. The CDR3 totals 16 residues. Per germline, CDR1 MNHEY and CDR2 SVGEGT. The V and J ends lost 2 bases and 6 bases, in that order; junction bases with no gene match: 11. CDR3 nucleotide sequence: TGTGCCAGCAGTTACCCCAACTGGACAGGGAAATCTGAAGCTTTCTTT. Amino acid sequence: CASSYPNWTGKSEAFF.

This clonotype was seen at least ten times. This chain joins TRBV18 and TRBJ2-2; 7 nucleotides line up with TRBD2. Germline V gene lookup returns CDR1 KGHSH and CDR2 LQKENI. The CDR3 contains 15 residues. Germline trimming cut 3 bases from V and 0 bases from J; bases unmatched to any gene: 1. CDR3 region: CASSPGRANTGELFF. The CDR3 DNA reads TGTGCCAGCTCACCGGGGAGGGCGAACACCGGGGAGCTGTTTTTT.

Many counts were recorded for this clonotype. The chain has TRBV6-1 and TRBJ2-3; D is uncertain. CDR3 length: 16 amino acids. Germline V gene lookup returns CDR1 MNHNS and CDR2 SASEGT. Trimming stripped 3 bases from V and 3 bases from J, with 16 bases between. The CDR3 loop reads CASSERLQKPTDTQYF. CDR3 DNA sequence: TGTGCCAGCAGTGAGAGGCTACAGAAGCCTACAGATACGCAGTATTTT.

This clonotype was observed many times. The gene calls are TRBV6-1 and TRBJ2-7; 7 bases match TRBD2. The CDR3 contains 14 residues. The germline CDR1 and CDR2 sequences are MNHNS and SASEGT. With V trimmed by 2 bases and J by 5 bases, 6 bases remained unmatched. This CDR3 reads CASSERRGTNEQYV. CDR3 DNA sequence: TGTGCCAGCAGTGAAAGGCGGGGGACGAACGAGCAGTACGTC.

This clonotype appeared many times. The rearrangement joins TRBV7-8 to TRBJ2-7; 9 bases line up with TRBD2. Germline V CDR1 and CDR2: SGHVS, FQNEAQ. CDR3 size: 15 residues. The trim removed 5 bases at V and 5 bases at J, leaving 10 bases unmatched. Written as DNA, the CDR3 is TGTGCCAGCAGCCCCCGGGCGGGAGGGCCGGACGAGCAGTACTTC. It yields the protein CASSPRAGGPDEQYF.

This rearrangement joins TRBV12-3 or TRBV12-4 to TRBJ2-3; 8 bases align to TRBD2. CDR3 length equals 17 residues. After removal of 3 bases from V and 4 bases from J, the junction contained 12 bases not matched to a gene. CDR3: CASSFLYTTGGSDTQYF. The CDR3 DNA sequence: TGTGCCAGCAGTTTCCTCTACACTACGGGGGGGTCAGATACGCAGTATTTT.

This clonotype was seen many times. This chain uses TRBV3-1 with TRBJ1-1; weak D call: TRBD1 (5 bases). The germline V gene encodes CDR1 LGHDT and CDR2 YNNKEL (reference sequence). The CDR3 is 12 residues long. V was trimmed by 8 bases and J by 4 bases, leaving 11 bases between them. The CDR3 DNA is TGTGCCAGCTGGGACCTGGGCACTGAAGCTTTCTTT. Amino acid sequence: CASWDLGTEAFF.

In its sample, this clonotype was seen many times. The genes are TRBV6-5 and TRBJ2-2; no reliable D call. Trimming took off 6 bases at V and 1 base at J, with 15 bases between the two ends. The CDR3 extends over 16 amino acids. In germline, CDR1 is MNHEY, CDR2 SVGAGI. CDR3 amino acids: CASSQRVRRNTGELFF. The CDR3 bases are TGTGCCAGCAGCCAAAGGGTCAGAAGGAACACCGGGGAGCTGTTTTTT.

This clonotype was observed many times. The chain links TRBV7-9 to TRBJ2-2; TRBD1 matches at 7 bases. Germline CDR1 is SEHNR and CDR2 is FQNEAQ (reference sequence). The CDR3 consists of 17 residues. V lost 7 bases, J lost 5 bases, and 16 bases stayed unmatched. DNA of the CDR3: TGTGCCAGCACCCTCGAGGGGGACAGCCGACGGACCGGGGAGCTGTTTTTT. Its protein is CASTLEGDSRRTGELFF.

The sample holds many counts of this clonotype. V and J are TRBV7-2 and TRBJ2-2; either TRBD1 or TRBD2 may fit D (5 bases each). Germline V gene lookup returns CDR1 SGHTA and CDR2 FQGNSA. V was trimmed by 4 bases and J by 1 base, leaving 13 bases between them. CDR3 length: 16 amino acids. CDR3 loop: CASSSTWDQNTGELFF. DNA for the CDR3: TGTGCCAGCAGCTCGACCTGGGACCAGAACACCGGGGAGCTGTTTTTT.

This clonotype appeared once. A much more abundant neighbour one base away suggests this may be a read error. This chain uses TRBV20-1 with TRBJ2-5; TRBD2 matches 9 bases. The CDR3 is 13 residues long. CDR1 and CDR2 from the germline V gene are DFQATT and SNEGSKA (reference sequence). The CDR3 coding sequence is TGCAGGCTAGGGCGGGGGGGCATAGAGACCAAGTACTTC. As protein: CRLGRGGIETKYF.

This clonotype was seen more than once but under ten times. This chain connects TRBV7-2 to TRBJ1-4; D remains ambiguous. Trimming removed 5 bases at V and 0 bases at J, with 10 bases between. Germline CDR1 reads SGHTA; CDR2 reads FQGNSA. This CDR3 is built from 15 residues. Written as DNA, the CDR3 is TGTGCCAGCAGCGCATTACTTGCAACTAATGAAAAACTGTTTTTT. Its protein is CASSALLATNEKLFF.

There are many counts of this clonotype. The chain couples TRBV11-2 to TRBJ1-1; weak D call: TRBD1 (5 bases). There are 20 residues in the CDR3. V lost 4 bases and J lost 3, with 30 bases in between. Germline CDR1 reads SGHAT; CDR2 reads FQNNGV. The CDR3 DNA reads TGTGCCAGCAGCTCCAGGGACGAAGGGCGGTGCCGAGGAGCCGACACTGAAGCTTTCTTT. Translated, it gives CASSSRDEGRCRGADTEAFF.

This clonotype was seen repeatedly, ten times or more. The J gene is TRBJ1-2, the V gene TRBV5-1; weak D call: TRBD1 (5 bases). The CDR3 sequence is 14 residues long. The germline V gene has CDR1 SGHRS and CDR2 YFSETQ. Trimming stripped 2 bases from V and 2 bases from J, with 10 bases between. In nucleotides, the CDR3 is TGCGCCAGCAGCTTCACAGGTGGCAACTATGGCTACACCTTC. Protein sequence: CASSFTGGNYGYTF.

V and J are TRBV7-2 and TRBJ2-5; 11 bases are shared with TRBD2. The germline V gene has CDR1 SGHTA and CDR2 FQGNSA. The CDR3 has 16 residues. V lost 9 bases and J lost 2; bases outside the gene matches: 11. CDR3 protein: CASLRGSGGEQETQYF. The DNA of the CDR3 is TGTGCCAGTCTGCGGGGTAGCGGGGGGGAACAAGAGACCCAGTACTTC.

This clonotype was observed at least ten times. V usage is TRBV5-1 and J usage is TRBJ1-1, with a tentative D call TRBD1 (5 bases). The CDR3 is 14 amino acids. The germline CDR1 and CDR2 sequences are SGHRS and YFSETQ. V lost 0 bases and J lost 1, with 7 bases in between. CDR3 region: CASSLEGRNTEAFF. DNA of the CDR3: TGCGCCAGCAGCTTGGAGGGGAGGAACACTGAAGCTTTCTTT.